The clone carrying this T cell receptor beta chain was observed a few times. Preparing the TCRbeta library involved the use of unique molecular identifiers. TCRdb fed the PCR reads into MiXCR, producing one record per CDR3 protein. The sample yields 600,000 to 700,000 distinct CDR3 sequences, roughly 17% seen once. The data were taken from a study of T-cell reconstitution after alpha-beta-depleted transplantation in children. The germline V gene encodes CDR1 MNHEY and CDR2 SVGEGT. The length of the CDR3 is 14 residues. Trimming removed 1 base at V and 4 bases at J, with 8 bases between. The material was PBMCs from the stem cell graft donor, obtained from the stem cell graft. The V gene is TRBV6-2 or TRBV6-3, the J gene TRBJ1-5; D is uncertain. The clonotype comes from a human donor who donated a stem cell graft to a child with acute myeloid leukemia. CDR3 coding DNA: TGTGCCAGCAGTTACTACAGTTCGAATCAGCCCCAGCATTTT. Translation gives CASSYYSSNQPQHF.